The clone carrying this T cell receptor (beta chain) was recorded at least ten times. Its target is unknown. TCR beta CDR3 sequences were amplified from RNA transcripts. HTBI primers were used for first-round RT-PCR of the TCR CDR3. TCRdb reanalysed the multiplex PCR reads using MiXCR and keeps one entry per CDR3 protein. The table records 600,000 to 700,000 distinct CDR3 sequences, about 14% of them present only once. This entry comes from a study of T cells in Graves' hyperthyroidism and ophthalmopathy. Background on the study: The blood sample was taken at first diagnosis, before treatment began. Study-wide findings and caveats: The model identified upcoming ophthalmopathy a median roughly 6.5 months ahead of onset. Researchers found most expanded thyroid clonotypes above 0.001 in blood as well. Ophthalmopathy stood apart from stable hyperthyroidism in a 13 V-J model.

The junction had 8 bases not matched to a gene; V was cut back by 6 bases and J by 6 bases. Germline V gene data show CDR1 as SQVTM and CDR2 as ANQGSEA. The CDR3 sequence is 14 residues long. The V call is TRBV29-1, the J call TRBJ2-2; 9 bases match TRBD1. The specimen sequenced was blood. This receptor was obtained from a woman aged 40 to 55 with Graves' ophthalmopathy. The CDR3, as DNA: TGCAGCGTGGCAGGGGGACAGGGAGCCGGGGAGCTGTTTTTT. As protein: CSVAGGQGAGELFF.